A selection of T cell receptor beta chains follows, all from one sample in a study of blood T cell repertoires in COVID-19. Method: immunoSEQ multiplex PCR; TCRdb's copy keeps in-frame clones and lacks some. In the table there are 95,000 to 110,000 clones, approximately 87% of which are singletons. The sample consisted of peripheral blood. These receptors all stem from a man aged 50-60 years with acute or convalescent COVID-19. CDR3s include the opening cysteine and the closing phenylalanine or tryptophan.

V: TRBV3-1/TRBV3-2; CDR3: CASSPRFLGGSSTDTQYF
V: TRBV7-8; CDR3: CASSPGLAGVRTAYEQYF
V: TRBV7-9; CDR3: CASSFGQLNTEAFF
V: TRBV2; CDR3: CASLEVSEYYEQYF
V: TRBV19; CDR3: CASTSGRERFGELFF
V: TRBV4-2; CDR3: CASSQGLAGGTDTQYF
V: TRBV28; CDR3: CASSLMGDYGYTF
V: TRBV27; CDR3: CASSLVGRTEAFF
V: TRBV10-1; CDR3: CASTGPGEGTNEKLFF
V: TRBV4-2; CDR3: CASSQVTGWGETQYF
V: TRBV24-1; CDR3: CATSDPGTSYEQYF
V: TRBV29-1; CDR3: CSGRTSLLETQYF
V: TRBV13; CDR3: CASSSYRVTGELFF
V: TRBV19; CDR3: CASSMSDTVYEQYF
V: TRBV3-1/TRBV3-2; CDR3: CASSQAGIPYEQYF
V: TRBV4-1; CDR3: CASSQVQQGSYEQYF
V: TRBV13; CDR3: CASSLRAGGTDTQYF
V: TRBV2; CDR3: CASTDTGTGNQPQHF
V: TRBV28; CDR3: CASSLSWDRERTDTQYF
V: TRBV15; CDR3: CATGTPDNSPLHF
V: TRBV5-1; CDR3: CASSPGPGDTEAFF
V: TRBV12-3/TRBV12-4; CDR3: CASNIGGPGQQYF
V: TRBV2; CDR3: CASSGVTDLAKNIQYF
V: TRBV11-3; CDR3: CASGGRGDTQYF
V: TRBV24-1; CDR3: CATARTGTTGELFF
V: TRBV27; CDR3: CASSSLTGVHTGELFF
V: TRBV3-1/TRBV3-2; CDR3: CASSPRTSGYNEQFF
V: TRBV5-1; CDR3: CASSFGGRAGNEQFF
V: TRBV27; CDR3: CASSPGLAGVFGELFF
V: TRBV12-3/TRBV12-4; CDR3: CASTETGRSPLHF
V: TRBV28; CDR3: CASSLLGPDTQYF
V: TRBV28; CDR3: CATKPTGALNEKLFF
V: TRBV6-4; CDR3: CASSETSGAYNEQFF
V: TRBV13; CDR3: CASSPGGGADTQYF
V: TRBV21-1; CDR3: CASGAGTFNEQFF
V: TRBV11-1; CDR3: CASSYVAGGGYEQYF
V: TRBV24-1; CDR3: CATSDRERTLETQYF
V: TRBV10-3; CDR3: CAISLGNEQFF
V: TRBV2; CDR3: CASSQKQGTGSGNTIYF
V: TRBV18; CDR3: CASSRDRVYREQFF